These T cell receptor beta chains were read from a single sample in a study of cytomegalovirus exposure and HLA in healthy donors. Sequenced by immunoSEQ multiplex PCR; TCRdb stores in-frame clones only, minus some. The table shows around 140,000 clones, with about 75% occurring only once. The sample consisted of PBMCs. These receptors were taken from a woman aged 40 to 49 in good health and CMV-seronegative. The CDR3 runs from the conserved cysteine through the conserved F or W. D genes are given only for firm matches. For some rows the clone size is stated as once, few or many, or as a class when expanded; others skip it.

len: 18
d_gene: TRBD2
j_gene: TRBJ2-3
v_gene: TRBV7-9
abundance: NA
CDR3nt: TGTGCCAGCAGCGCAAGACTAGCGGGGGACCTTAGCACAGATACGCAGTATTTT
CDR3aa: CASSARLAGDLSTDTQYF

len: 14
d_gene: TRBD2
j_gene: TRBJ2-1
v_gene: TRBV6-4
abundance: many
CDR3nt: TGTGCCAGCAGTGAAGCGGGGGGGCCCAATGAGCAGTTCTTC
CDR3aa: CASSEAGGPNEQFF

len: 13
d_gene: NA
j_gene: TRBJ1-2
v_gene: TRBV15
abundance: NA
CDR3nt: TGTGCCACCAGCAGAGGCCTAGATTATGGCTACACCTTC
CDR3aa: CATSRGLDYGYTF

len: 15
d_gene: NA
j_gene: TRBJ2-7
v_gene: TRBV19
abundance: few
CDR3nt: TGTGCCAGTAGTATAGGAGCAGACCAGGTGTGGGTGCAGTACTTC
CDR3aa: CASSIGADQVWVQYF

len: 15
d_gene: TRBD2
j_gene: TRBJ2-2
v_gene: TRBV5-1
abundance: NA
CDR3nt: TGCGCCAGCAGCCAAGGGACTAGATCCACCGGGGAGCTGTTTTTT
CDR3aa: CASSQGTRSTGELFF

len: 17
d_gene: NA
j_gene: TRBJ1-3
v_gene: TRBV4-1
abundance: few
CDR3nt: TGCGCCAGCAGCCAAGAGGTGGCAGTACTATCTGGAAACACCATATATTTT
CDR3aa: CASSQEVAVLSGNTIYF

len: 15
d_gene: TRBD1
j_gene: TRBJ1-2
v_gene: TRBV6-1
abundance: NA
CDR3nt: TGTGCCAGCAGTGAAGGGGACAGGTACTACTATGGCTACACCTTC
CDR3aa: CASSEGDRYYYGYTF

len: 13
d_gene: NA
j_gene: TRBJ1-1
v_gene: TRBV5-1
abundance: once
CDR3nt: TGCGCCAGCAGCTTGGCGGGGGAGAATGAAGCTTTCTTT
CDR3aa: CASSLAGENEAFF

len: 15
d_gene: NA
j_gene: TRBJ2-5
v_gene: TRBV5-6
abundance: NA
CDR3nt: TGTGCCAGCTGGAGGTGGAAGGGGAGGCAAGAGACCCAGTACTTC
CDR3aa: CASWRWKGRQETQYF

len: 19
d_gene: NA
j_gene: TRBJ2-2
v_gene: TRBV2
abundance: few
CDR3nt: TGTGCCAGCAGTGAAGCCGGGAAAGGGTTTAGTGTGGATGCCGGGGAGCTGTTTTTT
CDR3aa: CASSEAGKGFSVDAGELFF

len: 15
d_gene: TRBD1
j_gene: TRBJ1-1
v_gene: TRBV2
abundance: NA
CDR3nt: TGTGCCAGCTCTCCCTCCGGGACAGGAGGAACTGAAGCTTTCTTT
CDR3aa: CASSPSGTGGTEAFF

len: 12
d_gene: TRBD1
j_gene: TRBJ1-4
v_gene: TRBV2
abundance: NA
CDR3nt: TGTGCCAGCAGTGATATAACAGGGGGACTGTTTTTT
CDR3aa: CASSDITGGLFF

len: 17
d_gene: TRBD1
j_gene: TRBJ1-1
v_gene: TRBV2
abundance: few
CDR3nt: TGTGCCAGCAGTGACCCGGGACAGGGGGCCCTCTCCACTGAAGCTTTCTTT
CDR3aa: CASSDPGQGALSTEAFF

len: 16
d_gene: TRBD2
j_gene: TRBJ2-5
v_gene: TRBV19
abundance: NA
CDR3nt: TGTGCCACCGACCAGAGGGGCGGGGGAACCCAAGAGACCCAGTACTTC
CDR3aa: CATDQRGGGTQETQYF

len: 16
d_gene: NA
j_gene: TRBJ2-6
v_gene: TRBV13
abundance: NA
CDR3nt: TGTGCCAGCAGCTTAGGGGGGCCTTATGGGGCCAACGTCCTGACTTTC
CDR3aa: CASSLGGPYGANVLTF

len: 16
d_gene: TRBD1
j_gene: TRBJ1-6
v_gene: TRBV4-1
abundance: NA
CDR3nt: TGCGCCAGCAGCCACACAGGGGAATCCTATAATTCACCCCTCCACTTT
CDR3aa: CASSHTGESYNSPLHF

len: 16
d_gene: TRBD2
j_gene: TRBJ2-5
v_gene: TRBV5-1
abundance: few
CDR3nt: TGCGCCAGCAGCAAGACCGGGACTAGCGGGGGGGAGACCCAGTACTTC
CDR3aa: CASSKTGTSGGETQYF

len: 16
d_gene: NA
j_gene: TRBJ2-1
v_gene: TRBV4-3
abundance: NA
CDR3nt: TGCGCCAGCAGCCGGGGGGGCGGGGTGGGTTACAATGAGCAGTTCTTC
CDR3aa: CASSRGGGVGYNEQFF

len: 15
d_gene: NA
j_gene: TRBJ2-6
v_gene: TRBV4-3
abundance: NA
CDR3nt: TGCGCCAGCAGCCAACGAGGGACTGGGGCCAACGTCCTGACTTTC
CDR3aa: CASSQRGTGANVLTF

len: 13
d_gene: NA
j_gene: TRBJ2-3
v_gene: TRBV7-6
abundance: NA
CDR3nt: TGTGCCAGCAGCTCCCTAAATACAGATACGCAGTATTTT
CDR3aa: CASSSLNTDTQYF

len: 11
d_gene: NA
j_gene: TRBJ1-2
v_gene: TRBV6-6
abundance: few
CDR3nt: TGTGCCAGCACCCCGGGGTATGGCTACACCTTC
CDR3aa: CASTPGYGYTF

len: 13
d_gene: NA
j_gene: TRBJ2-1
v_gene: TRBV5-4
abundance: NA
CDR3nt: TGTGCCAGCAGCTTGGGGACAGAAAATAAGCAGTTCTTC
CDR3aa: CASSLGTENKQFF

len: 18
d_gene: NA
j_gene: TRBJ2-2
v_gene: TRBV4-3
abundance: NA
CDR3nt: TGCGCCAGCAGCCAATCCACCTCGGGGGTCTGGGGCACCGGGGAGCTGTTTTTT
CDR3aa: CASSQSTSGVWGTGELFF

len: 15
d_gene: TRBD2
j_gene: TRBJ2-1
v_gene: TRBV13
abundance: once
CDR3nt: TGTGCCAGCAGCACTCGACTAGCGGGGGGGAATGAGCAGTTCTTC
CDR3aa: CASSTRLAGGNEQFF

len: 13
d_gene: NA
j_gene: TRBJ1-6
v_gene: TRBV28
abundance: NA
CDR3nt: TGTGCCAGCAATTGGCAGGGGAATTCACCCCTCCACTTT
CDR3aa: CASNWQGNSPLHF

len: 14
d_gene: NA
j_gene: TRBJ1-5
v_gene: TRBV29-1
abundance: few
CDR3nt: TGCAGCGTTGACAGGCCCGGTAGCAATCAGCCCCAGCATTTT
CDR3aa: CSVDRPGSNQPQHF

len: 13
d_gene: TRBD1
j_gene: TRBJ2-7
v_gene: TRBV7-8
abundance: NA
CDR3nt: TGTGCCAGCAGCCCAGCGAGGGGGCGAGAGCAGTACTTC
CDR3aa: CASSPARGREQYF

len: 13
d_gene: TRBD1
j_gene: TRBJ1-2
v_gene: TRBV13
abundance: few
CDR3nt: TGTGCCAGCAGCTTCGGACAGGCTTATGGCTACACCTTC
CDR3aa: CASSFGQAYGYTF

len: 15
d_gene: TRBD2
j_gene: TRBJ2-3
v_gene: TRBV19
abundance: few
CDR3nt: TGTGCCAGTAGTATAGGACTAGCGGGAGATGATACGCAGTATTTT
CDR3aa: CASSIGLAGDDTQYF

len: 15
d_gene: TRBD1
j_gene: TRBJ2-2
v_gene: TRBV4-3
abundance: NA
CDR3nt: TGCGCCAGCAGCCAGGGACAGACGAACACCGGGGAGCTGTTTTTT
CDR3aa: CASSQGQTNTGELFF

len: 16
d_gene: NA
j_gene: TRBJ1-4
v_gene: TRBV4-1
abundance: NA
CDR3nt: TGCGCCAGCAGCCAAGTACCGGGACGGGGGAATGAAAAACTGTTTTTT
CDR3aa: CASSQVPGRGNEKLFF

len: 14
d_gene: NA
j_gene: TRBJ1-4
v_gene: TRBV4-1
abundance: NA
CDR3nt: TGCGCCAGCAGCCTATCTGCAACTAATGAAAAACTGTTTTTT
CDR3aa: CASSLSATNEKLFF

len: 15
d_gene: TRBD1
j_gene: TRBJ2-7
v_gene: TRBV7-9
abundance: once
CDR3nt: TGTGCCAGCAGCTGGTCTCCGGGACAGGTACACGAGCAGTACTTC
CDR3aa: CASSWSPGQVHEQYF

len: 12
d_gene: TRBD1
j_gene: TRBJ1-2
v_gene: TRBV13
abundance: once
CDR3nt: TGTGCCAGCAGCTGGGGGACAGCCGGCTACACCTTC
CDR3aa: CASSWGTAGYTF

len: 15
d_gene: NA
j_gene: TRBJ1-4
v_gene: TRBV9
abundance: NA
CDR3nt: TGTGCCAGCAGCGTTAGACACGGACAGCGTGAAAAACTGTTTTTT
CDR3aa: CASSVRHGQREKLFF

len: 14
d_gene: NA
j_gene: TRBJ1-1
v_gene: TRBV29-1
abundance: NA
CDR3nt: TGCAGCGTAAACAGGGATAGAGGTACACCTGAAGCTTTCTTT
CDR3aa: CSVNRDRGTPEAFF

len: 15
d_gene: NA
j_gene: TRBJ1-3
v_gene: TRBV7-2
abundance: NA
CDR3nt: TGTGCCAGCAGCCGTGACGGGAGCTCTGGAAACACCATATATTTT
CDR3aa: CASSRDGSSGNTIYF

len: 12
d_gene: NA
j_gene: TRBJ2-1
v_gene: TRBV6-5
abundance: NA
CDR3nt: TGTGCCAGCAGTGGAAACAGGGAGTGGCAGTTCTTC
CDR3aa: CASSGNREWQFF

len: 13
d_gene: NA
j_gene: TRBJ2-7
v_gene: TRBV12-5
abundance: NA
CDR3nt: TGTGCTAGTGGTACATCGACAGTCTACGAGCAGTACTTC
CDR3aa: CASGTSTVYEQYF

len: 14
d_gene: NA
j_gene: TRBJ2-1
v_gene: TRBV30
abundance: NA
CDR3nt: TGTGCCTGGAGTGGGCAGGGGGACTTCAATGAGCAGTTCTTC
CDR3aa: CAWSGQGDFNEQFF

len: 13
d_gene: TRBD2
j_gene: TRBJ2-1
v_gene: TRBV28
abundance: NA
CDR3nt: TGTGCCAGCGGCGGGACTAGTCTCTATGAGCAGTTCTTC
CDR3aa: CASGGTSLYEQFF

len: 13
d_gene: NA
j_gene: TRBJ2-7
v_gene: TRBV29-1
abundance: NA
CDR3nt: TGCAGCGTTGGTGGTAGCCGAACCTACGAGCAGTACTTC
CDR3aa: CSVGGSRTYEQYF

len: 17
d_gene: NA
j_gene: TRBJ2-7
v_gene: TRBV10-3
abundance: few
CDR3nt: TGTGCCATCAGTGGGGGGGGTCGGACAGGGAGTGGGTACGAGCAGTACTTC
CDR3aa: CAISGGGRTGSGYEQYF

len: 16
d_gene: TRBD1
j_gene: TRBJ2-1
v_gene: TRBV5-6
abundance: NA
CDR3nt: TGTGCCAGCAGCTTTTGGACAGGGGGTAAGGGGGATGAGCAGTTCTTC
CDR3aa: CASSFWTGGKGDEQFF

len: 16
d_gene: TRBD1
j_gene: TRBJ1-2
v_gene: TRBV2
abundance: NA
CDR3nt: TGTGCCAGCAGTGAAGGTGTGAAGGGGGCTTTCTATGGCTACACCTTC
CDR3aa: CASSEGVKGAFYGYTF

len: 16
d_gene: TRBD2
j_gene: TRBJ2-7
v_gene: TRBV2
abundance: once
CDR3nt: TGTGCCAGCAGGCTGAGGGAGGGGCCCAGCTCCTACGAGCAGTACTTC
CDR3aa: CASRLREGPSSYEQYF

len: 13
d_gene: NA
j_gene: TRBJ2-7
v_gene: TRBV12-5
abundance: NA
CDR3nt: TGTGCTAGTGCCCCCCCAGACAGCTACGAGCAGTACTTC
CDR3aa: CASAPPDSYEQYF

len: 16
d_gene: TRBD2
j_gene: TRBJ2-2
v_gene: TRBV6-4
abundance: NA
CDR3nt: TGTGCCAGCAGTCAAGGGCTAGCGGGGGCCGCCGGGGAGCTGTTTTTT
CDR3aa: CASSQGLAGAAGELFF